The 29 T cell receptor beta chains below all came from one sample that was sequenced in a study of chronic HIV infection and antiretroviral therapy. TCRdb re-called the 5' RACE reads with MiXCR, one entry per CDR3 protein. There are 40,000 to 50,000 distinct CDR3 sequences in the sample; about a fifth occur only once, and about 2.7% lies in the top ten. Sequenced sample: peripheral blood. The receptor set was obtained from an adult who had HIV and had not received antiretroviral therapy, or was an uninfected healthy control (not recorded which).

The genes are TRBV28 and TRBJ1-1; no clear D. The V end lost 3 bases, the J end lost 0 bases, and 17 bases lay between the germline ends. The CDR3 is 17 residues long. CDR1 is MDHEN, CDR2 SYDVKM, per germline. CDR3 sequence reads: CASSLLLQTTMNTEAFF. CDR3 in DNA: TGTGCCAGCAGTTTGCTACTACAGACAACAATGAACACTGAAGCTTTCTTT. Full variable domain (outside the CDR3, taken from reference TRBV28 and TRBJ1-1): DVKVTQSSRYLVKRTGEKVFLECVQDMDHENMFWYRQDPGLGLRLIYFSYDVKMKEKGDIPEGYSVSREKKERFSLILESASTNQTSMYLCASSLLLQTTMNTEAFFGQGTRLTVV.

The J gene is TRBJ2-7, the V gene TRBV29-1; D unclear. From germline, CDR1 is SQVTM and CDR2 ANQGSEA. V dropped 2 bases and J dropped 0 bases, with 8 bases sitting between them. CDR3 size: 13 residues. The CDR3 region has the DNA TGCAGCGTTGAAACGTCTAGCTCCTACGAGCAGTACTTC. This sequence encodes CSVETSSSYEQYF.

The table lists this clonotype with a few counts. The chain links TRBV29-1 to TRBJ2-3; D uncertain. V was cut by 4 bases and J by 0 bases, with 11 bases left in between. The length of the CDR3 is 14 residues. Germline CDR1 and CDR2: SQVTM and ANQGSEA. The CDR3 reads CSVGLVTSTDTQYF. DNA for the CDR3: TGCAGCGTTGGGCTAGTTACTAGCACAGATACGCAGTATTTT.

This clonotype was counted once. The V gene is TRBV20-1, the J gene TRBJ2-1, with 8 bases identical to TRBD2. Germline V gene data show CDR1 as DFQATT and CDR2 as SNEGSKA (reference sequence). V shed 5 bases and J 6 bases; nucleotides not matched to a gene: 6. The CDR3 loop spans 13 amino acids. In DNA form, the CDR3 reads TGCAGTGCTGACCGGGAGGGTTCCAATGAGCAGTTCTTC. Translating gives CSADREGSNEQFF.

The V gene is TRBV4-1, the J gene TRBJ2-1; D gene unclear. The CDR3 has 13 residues. Germline V CDR1 and CDR2: MGHRA, YSYEKL. Trimming took off 0 bases at V and 4 bases at J, with 4 bases between the two ends. Here the CDR3 reads CASSQDFYNEQFF. CDR3 DNA sequence: TGCGCCAGCAGCCAAGATTTTTACAATGAGCAGTTCTTC.

This clonotype occurred a few times. The chain has TRBV4-1 and TRBJ2-3, with D possibly TRBD2 on 6 matching bases. V gave up 4 bases and J gave up 3 bases, with 17 bases separating them. The length of the CDR3 is 16 residues. CDR1 and CDR2 from the germline V gene are MGHRA and YSYEKL. The CDR3 DNA follows: TGCGCCAGCAGCCGCCAGGAGGGGTGGGTGACAGATACGCAGTATTTT. This encodes CASSRQEGWVTDTQYF.

The CDR3 DNA reads as TGTGCCAGCGGTCAGGTGGCAAAGGCTGAAGCTTTCTTT. Amino acid sequence: CASGQVAKAEAFF. The V gene is TRBV9, the J gene TRBJ1-1; no reliable D call. The CDR3 is 13 amino acids. CDR1 and CDR2 from the germline V gene are SGDLS and YYNGEE. Trimming stripped 7 bases from V and 6 bases from J, with 16 bases between.

The rearrangement joins TRBV29-1 to TRBJ2-3; 12 bases fit TRBD2. The germline V gene has CDR1 SQVTM and CDR2 ANQGSEA. V trimming: 6 bases; J trimming: 2 bases; junction bases outside the gene matches: 6. There are 15 residues in the CDR3. The CDR3, as DNA: TGCAGCGTACTAAGACTAGCGGGAGTCACAGATACGCAGTATTTT. Its translation is CSVLRLAGVTDTQYF.

This clonotype has only a few counts. The chain recombines TRBV19 with TRBJ2-1; TRBD2 matches at 8 bases. The CDR3 sequence is 16 residues long. With V trimmed by 6 bases and J by 9 bases, 16 bases remained unmatched. Germline CDR1 reads LNHDA; CDR2 reads SQIVND (reference sequence). In DNA, the CDR3 is TGTGCCAGTAGCCACCCTAGCGGGCCCGGGGGGGGTGAGCAGTTCTTC. Translating gives CASSHPSGPGGGEQFF. The full variable domain, in which reference TRBV19 and TRBJ2-1 provide the parts outside the CDR3, is DGGITQSPKYLFRKEGQNVTLSCEQNLNHDAMYWYRQDPGQGLRLIYYSQIVNDFQKGDIAEGYSVSREKKESFPLTVTSAQKNPTAFYLCASSHPSGPGGGEQFFGPGTRLTVL.

This clonotype was observed a single time. CDR3 nucleotides: TGTGCCAGCAGTACAGCGGTTTCCTACGAGCAGTACTTC. Translation gives CASSTAVSYEQYF. The rearrangement joins TRBV3-1 to TRBJ2-7; TRBD2 is a possible D gene (5 bases). CDR1 is LGHDT, CDR2 YNNKEL, per germline (reference sequence). The CDR3 extends over 13 amino acids. Trimming stripped 6 bases from V and 1 base from J, with 10 bases between.

The gene calls are TRBV27 and TRBJ1-1; D is uncertain. V lost 1 base and J 1 base, leaving 4 bases between the germline ends. This CDR3 is 13 amino acids long. Looked up from germline, CDR1 is MNHEY and CDR2 is SMNVEV (reference sequence). CDR3 nucleotide sequence: TGTGCCAGCAGTTTATACAGGAACACTGAAGCTTTCTTT. Its translation is CASSLYRNTEAFF.

This chain links TRBV29-1 with TRBJ1-5, with D perhaps matching TRBD1 (5 bases). The germline CDR1 and CDR2 sequences are SQVTM and ANQGSEA. The CDR3 is made up of 15 amino acids. V was pared by 6 bases and J by 1 base, with 16 bases between. The CDR3 reads CSVREQGGSNQPQHF. As DNA, the CDR3 is TGCAGCGTACGAGAGCAGGGAGGGAGCAATCAGCCCCAGCATTTT.

This chain uses TRBV20-1 with TRBJ1-5; tentatively, D is TRBD1 (6 bases). Germline V CDR1 and CDR2: DFQATT, SNEGSKA (reference sequence). The CDR3 extends over 16 amino acids. Trimming left V 3 bases short and J 3 bases short, with 18 bases between. The CDR3: CSARPIGQRYNQPQHF. The CDR3 DNA reads TGCAGTGCTAGGCCGATCGGACAGCGATACAATCAGCCCCAGCATTTT.

Notes on this clonotype: An end of the junction differs from the germline gene, which may be a read error. The V gene is TRBV9, the J gene TRBJ1-2; D is unresolved. The CDR3 covers 15 residues. Germline V lookup: CDR1 SGDLS, CDR2 YYNGEE. DNA for the CDR3: TGTGCCAGCAGCGTAGCCGCGGCTCAGAACTATGGCGACACCTTC. Protein: CASSVAAAQNYGDTF.

This clonotype was counted only a few times. This sequence joins TRBV28 and TRBJ2-7; TRBD2 matches at 7 bases. The germline V gene encodes CDR1 MDHEN and CDR2 SYDVKM. The CDR3 consists of 15 residues. J gave up 12 bases and V 6 bases, and 20 bases lay outside the gene matches. The CDR3 loop is CASSLGLDRTTLVYF. The DNA for the CDR3 is TGTGCCAGCAGCCTCGGACTAGACCGAACTACTTTAGTGTACTTC. The full variable domain, rest sourced from reference TRBV28 and TRBJ2-7, is DVKVTQSSRYLVKRTGEKVFLECVQDMDHENMFWYRQDPGLGLRLIYFSYDVKMKEKGDIPEGYSVSREKKERFSLILESASTNQTSMYLCASSLGLDRTTLVYFGPGTRLTVT.

This clonotype was observed a few times. This rearrangement joins TRBV28 to TRBJ1-6; D is uncertain. The germline gives CDR1 MDHEN, CDR2 SYDVKM. V was clipped by 5 bases and J by 6 bases, with 11 bases between them. The CDR3 has 14 residues. The CDR3 nucleotides read TGTGCCAGCAGTCCCGGACGTATTAATTCACCCCTCCACTTT. As protein: CASSPGRINSPLHF.

The rearrangement links TRBV29-1 to TRBJ1-2; D remains unclear. V lost 7 bases, J lost 2 bases, and 11 bases lay in between. Looked up from germline, CDR1 is SQVTM and CDR2 is ANQGSEA. The CDR3 runs to 12 residues. The CDR3 nucleotides read TGCAGCGCCGATACGGTGAACTATGGCTACACCTTC. The encoded protein is CSADTVNYGYTF.

The chain has TRBV10-3 and TRBJ2-7; 13 positions match TRBD2. Looked up from germline, CDR1 is ENHRY and CDR2 is SYGVKD. The CDR3 runs 16 residues. V shed 4 bases, J shed 1 base, and the junction held 4 bases outside the gene matches. The CDR3 DNA reads as TGTGCCATCAGTGGGACTAGCGGGAGAAGTTCCTACGAGCAGTACTTC. Its protein product is CAISGTSGRSSYEQYF.

This clonotype was seen more than once but under ten times. This chain connects TRBV27 to TRBJ2-2; the D is unclear. Between the trimmed V and J ends, which lost 2 bases and 4 bases, there was a span of 8 bases. Germline V lookup: CDR1 MNHEY, CDR2 SMNVEV (reference sequence). This CDR3 has 14 residues. The CDR3 protein is CASSLGRRTGELFF. The CDR3 DNA sequence: TGTGCCAGCAGTTTAGGGCGCCGCACCGGGGAGCTGTTTTTT.

This clonotype was recorded many times. The chain joins TRBV2 to TRBJ1-1; the match to TRBD1 covers 7 bases. V was pared by 6 bases and J by 2 bases, with 6 bases of the junction left unmatched. This CDR3 contains 14 residues. Germline V lookup: CDR1 SNHLY, CDR2 FYNNEI. The CDR3, as DNA: TGTGCCAGCAGGAGGGGGACAGATAACACTGAAGCTTTCTTT. Translating it yields CASRRGTDNTEAFF.

V usage is TRBV20-1 and J usage is TRBJ1-4; D perhaps matches TRBD1 (6 bases). Per the germline V gene, CDR1 is DFQATT and CDR2 is SNEGSKA (reference sequence). The CDR3 is 16 amino acids. Trimming stripped 0 bases from V and 8 bases from J, with 19 bases between. The CDR3 DNA reads TGCAGTGCTAGAGACTCGGCCCGACAGGAAAGGGAAAAACTGTTTTTT. This codes for CSARDSARQEREKLFF.

The chain is built from TRBV7-8 and TRBJ2-1, with 14 bases lining up with TRBD2. Germline V gene lookup returns CDR1 SGHVS and CDR2 FQNEAQ. J was trimmed by 3 bases and V by 4 bases; bases with no gene match: 11. The CDR3 totals 19 residues. The CDR3 region is CASSWIRLAGGKNYNEQFF. Here the CDR3 DNA reads TGTGCCAGCAGCTGGATCCGACTAGCGGGAGGGAAAAACTACAATGAGCAGTTCTTC. Full variable domain (remainder filled in from reference TRBV7-8 and TRBJ2-1): GAGVSQSPRYKVAKRGQDVALRCDPISGHVSLFWYQQALGQGPEFLTYFQNEAQLDKSGLPSDRFFAERPEGSVSTLKIQRTQQEDSAVYLCASSWIRLAGGKNYNEQFFGPGTRLTVL.

This chain joins TRBV7-9 and TRBJ2-1; 12 nucleotides align to TRBD2. The CDR3 sequence is 16 residues long. CDR1 is SEHNR and CDR2 is FQNEAQ in the germline V gene (reference sequence). V lost 5 bases and J lost 9; bases outside the gene matches: 11. CDR3 sequence (DNA): TGTGCCAGCAGCCCGACAACTAGCGGGAGGTTCGGTGAGCAGTTCTTC. Translated, it gives CASSPTTSGRFGEQFF.

The chain recombines TRBV28 with TRBJ1-1; tentatively, D is TRBD1 (5 bases). Germline CDR1 reads MDHEN; CDR2 reads SYDVKM. The CDR3 extends over 10 amino acids. V lost 8 bases, J lost 7 bases, and 8 bases lay in between. CDR3 coding DNA: TGTGCCAGCGGGACGGGTGAAGCTTTCTTT. Protein: CASGTGEAFF.

This clonotype was counted many times. The J gene is TRBJ2-1, the V gene TRBV9, with a possible D match to TRBD2 (5 bases). CDR3 length equals 16 residues. The V gene lost 4 bases and the J gene lost 0 bases, with 14 bases spanning the gap. CDR1 SGDLS and CDR2 YYNGEE come from the germline V gene. The CDR3: CASSSPGVPSYNEQFF. CDR3 sequence (DNA): TGTGCCAGCAGCTCACCCGGGGTCCCCTCCTACAATGAGCAGTTCTTC.

The CDR3 nucleotides are TGTGCCAGCATCAGTCCCGGACAGTTGAGGTACGAGCAGTACTTC. Residues: CASISPGQLRYEQYF. The V gene is TRBV2, the J gene TRBJ2-7; tentative D call: TRBD1 (6 bases). Germline values: CDR1 SNHLY, CDR2 FYNNEI. Trimming stripped 7 bases from V and 4 bases from J, with 20 bases between. This CDR3 is built from 15 residues.

V gene TRBV3-1 combines with J gene TRBJ1-1; D is possibly TRBD1 (5 bases). The CDR3 covers 15 residues. Germline V CDR1 and CDR2: LGHDT, YNNKEL (reference sequence). The V and J ends lost 6 bases and 0 bases respectively, with 14 bases between them. CDR3 region: CASRFRAHLNTEAFF. CDR3 nucleotides: TGTGCCAGCAGATTCAGGGCGCATCTGAACACTGAAGCTTTCTTT. The whole variable domain, filled in from reference TRBV3-1 and TRBJ1-1, reads DTAVSQTPKYLVTQMGNDKSIKCEQNLGHDTMYWYKQDSKKFLKIMFSYNNKELIINETVPNRFSPKSPDKAHLNLHINSLELGDSAVYFCASRFRAHLNTEAFFGQGTRLTVV.

This clonotype was found a few times. This chain connects TRBV4-1 to TRBJ2-3, with D hard to call. Deletions cut 1 base from V and 6 bases from J, with 11 bases between. Germline CDR1 MGHRA, CDR2 YSYEKL. The CDR3 extends over 14 amino acids. CDR3 region: CASSQVNNADTQYF. The CDR3 DNA sequence: TGCGCCAGCAGCCAAGTTAACAATGCGGATACGCAGTATTTT.

This clonotype was counted a few times. The CDR3 DNA is TGTGCCACCCTGAGATTACAGGGCGCGGTTCCCCGGATGAACACTGAAGCTTTCTTT. Protein: CATLRLQGAVPRMNTEAFF. The chain carries TRBV10-3 and TRBJ1-1; possible D gene TRBD1, 6 bases. There are 19 residues in the CDR3. The V gene's germline CDR1 is ENHRY and CDR2 SYGVKD. The V end lost 10 bases, the J end lost 0 bases, and 30 bases lay between the germline ends.